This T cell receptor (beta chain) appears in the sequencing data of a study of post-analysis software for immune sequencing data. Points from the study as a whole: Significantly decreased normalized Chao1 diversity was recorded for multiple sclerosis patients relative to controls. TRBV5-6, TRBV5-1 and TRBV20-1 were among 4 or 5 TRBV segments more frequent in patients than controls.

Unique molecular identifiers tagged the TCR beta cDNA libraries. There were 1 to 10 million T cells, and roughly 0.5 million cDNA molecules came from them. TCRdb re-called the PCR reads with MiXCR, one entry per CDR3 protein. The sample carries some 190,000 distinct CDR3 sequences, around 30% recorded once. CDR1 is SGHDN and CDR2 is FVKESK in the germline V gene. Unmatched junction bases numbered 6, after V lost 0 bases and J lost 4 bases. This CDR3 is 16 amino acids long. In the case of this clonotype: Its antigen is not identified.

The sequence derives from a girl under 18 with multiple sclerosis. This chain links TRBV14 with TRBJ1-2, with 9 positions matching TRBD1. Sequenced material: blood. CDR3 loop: CASSQDRPGQGYGYTF. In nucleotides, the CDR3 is TGTGCCAGCAGCCAAGATCGTCCGGGACAGGGCTATGGCTACACCTTC.